Listed here are 31 T cell receptor beta chains from one sample, sequenced in a study of control samples from healthy donors and cancer patients. Generated by immunoSEQ multiplex PCR, the TCRdb table keeps only in-frame clones and is missing some. The sample contains 90,000 to 150,000 clones, approximately 90% of which appear only once. The sample comprised blood. All receptors derive from a man aged 35-49 years in good health.

The rearrangement uses TRBV30 and TRBJ1-1; 7 nucleotides match TRBD1. Germline CDR1 is GTSNPN and CDR2 is SVGIG (reference sequence). Losses at the gene ends were 1 base for V and 3 bases for J; bases not matched to a gene: 2. This CDR3 contains 13 residues. The chain's CDR3 is CAWSAGGYTEAFF. The CDR3 DNA reads TGTGCCTGGAGTGCAGGGGGATACACTGAAGCTTTCTTT.

V usage is TRBV6-5 and J usage is TRBJ1-1; D uncertain. There are 12 residues in the CDR3. The V gene's germline CDR1 is MNHEY and CDR2 SVGAGI. Between the trimmed V and J ends, which lost 7 bases and 3 bases, there was a span of 9 bases. This chain's CDR3 is CASNSGDTEAFF. In DNA form, the CDR3 reads TGTGCCAGCAACTCAGGAGACACTGAAGCTTTCTTT.

This chain uses TRBV6-6 with TRBJ1-4, with 8 bases matching TRBD1. V trimming: 4 bases; J trimming: 7 bases; junction bases outside the gene matches: 8. CDR3 length: 15 amino acids. Germline lookup yields CDR1 MNHNY and CDR2 SVGAGI (reference sequence). Here the CDR3 DNA reads TGTGCCAGCAGTTCTTCCGGGACAGGAGTTGAAAAACTGTTTTTT. Protein sequence: CASSSSGTGVEKLFF.

This chain connects TRBV12-5 to TRBJ1-6; 9 bases line up with TRBD1. The germline V gene has CDR1 LGHNT and CDR2 FRNRAP. The length of the CDR3 is 14 residues. The trim removed 7 bases at V and 9 bases at J, leaving 7 bases unmatched. CDR3 DNA: TGTGCTAGTGCTTTCGGGACAGGGTCTTCACCCCTCCACTTT. Its protein product is CASAFGTGSSPLHF.

V usage is TRBV10-3 and J usage is TRBJ1-1; TRBD1 might be the D (5 bases). Germline V gene data show CDR1 as ENHRY and CDR2 as SYGVKD. The V end was cut by 11 bases, the J end by 3 bases, with 16 bases between. The CDR3 has 13 amino acids. The CDR3 reads CAAHWRGDTEAFF. The CDR3, as DNA: TGTGCCGCCCACTGGCGGGGGGACACTGAAGCTTTCTTT.

V and J are TRBV7-8 and TRBJ1-6; the D gene is possibly TRBD1 (5 bases). The CDR3 runs to 17 residues. Deletions cut 3 bases from V and 11 bases from J, with 23 bases between. Looked up from germline, CDR1 is SGHVS and CDR2 is FQNEAQ. The CDR3 sequence is CASSFVSGTFKFAPLHF. The CDR3 DNA reads TGTGCCAGCAGCTTTGTCTCTGGGACCTTCAAGTTTGCACCCCTCCACTTT.

The rearrangement uses TRBV6-6 and TRBJ1-1; no reliable D call. The length of the CDR3 is 15 residues. V lost 0 bases and J 4 bases, leaving 12 bases between the germline ends. Germline V gene data show CDR1 as MNHNY and CDR2 as SVGAGI (reference sequence). The CDR3 reads CASSYSGPGGTEAFF. For the CDR3, the DNA is TGTGCCAGCAGTTACTCCGGGCCCGGCGGCACTGAAGCTTTCTTT.

This chain joins TRBV7-8 and TRBJ2-7; the D gene is possibly TRBD1 (6 bases). Germline CDR1 reads SGHVS; CDR2 reads FQNEAQ. This CDR3 has 12 residues. Trimming removed 5 bases from V and 4 bases from J, with 9 bases in between. The CDR3 nucleotides are TGTGCCAGCAGCCGGACAGAGTACGAGCAGTACTTC. Its translation: CASSRTEYEQYF. The full variable domain, its missing parts supplied by reference TRBV7-8 and TRBJ2-7, is GAGVSQSPRYKVAKRGQDVALRCDPISGHVSLFWYQQALGQGPEFLTYFQNEAQLDKSGLPSDRFFAERPEGSVSTLKIQRTQQEDSAVYLCASSRTEYEQYFGPGTRLTVT.

The chain employs TRBV30 and TRBJ1-5; 9 nucleotides line up with TRBD1. CDR3 length: 14 amino acids. Germline loops: CDR1 GTSNPN, CDR2 SVGIG (reference sequence). Trimming at V came to 2 bases and at J to 7 bases, leaving 6 bases not matched to a gene. Here the CDR3 DNA reads TGTGCCTGGAGTCTGGGGACAGGGCGACAGCCCCAGCATTTT. The encoded protein is CAWSLGTGRQPQHF.

This sequence joins TRBV6-1 and TRBJ1-2, with TRBD1 as a possible D gene (6 bases). This CDR3 is built from 14 residues. Germline assignment: CDR1 MNHNS and CDR2 SASEGT. Trimming stripped 2 bases from V and 2 bases from J, with 9 bases between. CDR3 amino acids: CASSETTGNYGYTF. The CDR3 nucleotides read TGTGCCAGCAGTGAAACCACAGGGAACTATGGCTACACCTTC.

V is TRBV24-1 and J is TRBJ2-7; D ambiguous. The length of the CDR3 is 14 residues. Deletions cut 4 bases from V and 2 bases from J, with 11 bases between. Germline V gene sequence: CDR1 KGHDR, CDR2 SFDVKD. DNA for the CDR3: TGTGCCACCAGTGAGGGTGGGGTCCCCTACGAGCAGTACTTC. Protein sequence: CATSEGGVPYEQYF.

The chain uses TRBV20-1 and TRBJ1-1; the D gene is possibly TRBD1 (5 bases). Per the germline V gene, CDR1 is DFQATT and CDR2 is SNEGSKA (reference sequence). V was shortened by 3 bases and J by 2 bases, with 10 bases between the two germline ends. This CDR3 spans 13 amino acids. Here the CDR3 DNA reads TGCAGTGCTAGTTGGGGGTATAACACTGAAGCTTTCTTT. Translation: CSASWGYNTEAFF.

The genes are TRBV11-2 and TRBJ1-1; D is uncertain. There are 16 residues in the CDR3. Germline CDR1 is SGHAT and CDR2 is FQNNGV. V lost 0 bases to trimming and J lost 0 bases, with 11 bases between them. CDR3 loop: CASSLEFGRMNTEAFF. CDR3 bases: TGTGCCAGCAGCTTAGAATTTGGACGGATGAACACTGAAGCTTTCTTT. The full variable domain, in which reference TRBV11-2 and TRBJ1-1 provide the parts outside the CDR3, is EAGVAQSPRYKIIEKRQSVAFWCNPISGHATLYWYQQILGQGPKLLIQFQNNGVVDDSQLPKDRFSAERLKGVDSTLKIQPAKLEDSAVYLCASSLEFGRMNTEAFFGQGTRLTVV.

The gene calls are TRBV19 and TRBJ2-7, with D unclear. Germline V lookup: CDR1 LNHDA, CDR2 SQIVND (reference sequence). This CDR3 comprises 13 residues. V was clipped by 5 bases and J by 2 bases, with 10 bases between them. The CDR3 coding sequence is TGTGCCAGTAGTTTTGGGGATCCCTACGAGCAGTACTTC. It encodes CASSFGDPYEQYF.

V gene TRBV5-8 combines with J gene TRBJ2-4; D could derive from TRBD1 or TRBD2 (5 bases each). The V gene's germline CDR1 is SGHTS and CDR2 YDEGEE. The CDR3 totals 16 residues. V gave up 3 bases and J gave up 1 base, with 14 bases separating them. CDR3 sequence (DNA): TGTGCCAGCAGCTCCTCCTGGTGGGGGGCCAAAAACATTCAGTACTTC. Protein product: CASSSSWWGAKNIQYF.

The chain is built from TRBV11-3 and TRBJ2-7; possibly TRBD1 for D (5 bases). The CDR3 extends over 15 amino acids. Germline CDR1 SGHNT, CDR2 YENEEA. With 5 bases removed from V and 3 bases from J, the gap between germline ends came to 17 bases. Here the CDR3 DNA reads TGTGCCAGCAGCCCAGGACATCAAACATACTACGAGCAGTACTTC. Protein sequence: CASSPGHQTYYEQYF.

The chain joins TRBV27 to TRBJ1-5; 7 bases fit TRBD1. V gave up 6 bases and J gave up 3 bases; unmatched junction bases: 5. This CDR3 has 14 amino acids. Germline V gene sequence: CDR1 MNHEY, CDR2 SMNVEV (reference sequence). The CDR3 region is CASRNRGYNQPQHF. The CDR3 nucleotides read TGTGCCAGCAGAAACAGGGGTTACAATCAGCCCCAGCATTTT.

The chain is built from TRBV11-2 and TRBJ1-6, with TRBD1 as a possible D gene (5 bases). The V gene lost 5 bases and the J gene lost 6 bases, with 20 bases spanning the gap. The CDR3 has 17 amino acids. CDR1 is SGHAT and CDR2 is FQNNGV in the germline V gene. CDR3 DNA sequence: TGTGCCAGCAGCCACACCTCCCGTGGGGGACGTAATTCACCCCTCCACTTT. Protein sequence: CASSHTSRGGRNSPLHF.

The J gene is TRBJ1-1, the V gene TRBV7-9; D gene unclear. Germline V lookup: CDR1 SEHNR, CDR2 FQNEAQ (reference sequence). The V end lost 4 bases, the J end lost 11 bases, and 17 bases lay between the germline ends. CDR3 length: 13 amino acids. DNA of the CDR3: TGTGCCAGCAGCTATTCATTAGGGTCCCAGGCTTTCTTT. This encodes CASSYSLGSQAFF. Based on the CDR3 plus reference TRBV7-9 and TRBJ1-1, the full variable domain is DTGVSQNPRHKITKRGQNVTFRCDPISEHNRLYWYRQTLGQGPEFLTYFQNEAQLEKSRLLSDRFSAERPKGSFSTLEIQRTEQGDSAMYLCASSYSLGSQAFFGQGTRLTVV.

The chain recombines TRBV5-1 with TRBJ1-3; D ambiguous. The germline CDR1 and CDR2 sequences are SGHRS and YFSETQ. The CDR3 loop spans 16 amino acids. With 1 base removed from V and 1 base from J, the gap between germline ends came to 12 bases. The DNA of the CDR3 is TGCGCCAGCAGCTTGTATTTACAGTCGTCTGGAAACACCATATATTTT. It encodes CASSLYLQSSGNTIYF.

The rearrangement joins TRBV7-3 to TRBJ1-4, with 11 nucleotides matching TRBD1. Trimming at V came to 6 bases and at J to 8 bases, leaving 14 bases not matched to a gene. The CDR3 contains 17 residues. Germline V gene data show CDR1 as SGHTA and CDR2 as FQGTGA. The CDR3 DNA reads TGTGCCAGCAGGTCCTGGGGACAGGGGGAGTCTGTGGAAAAACTGTTTTTT. Amino acid sequence: CASRSWGQGESVEKLFF.

This clone occurred once. The rearrangement uses TRBV7-2 and TRBJ2-2; TRBD1 might be the D (7 bases). The CDR3 covers 15 residues. Trimming pared 5 bases from V and 4 bases from J, leaving 14 bases between. Germline CDR1 SGHTA, CDR2 FQGNSA. The CDR3 nucleotides read TGTGCCAGCAGCCCACAGGGGAGGACCACCGGGGAGCTGTTTTTT. Residues: CASSPQGRTTGELFF. Full variable domain (outside the CDR3, taken from reference TRBV7-2 and TRBJ2-2): GAGVSQSPSNKVTEKGKDVELRCDPISGHTALYWYRQSLGQGLEFLIYFQGNSAPDKSGLPSDRFSAERTGGSVSTLTIQRTQQEDSAVYLCASSPQGRTTGELFFGEGSRLTVL.

This clone was recorded only once. The V and J genes are TRBV7-3 and TRBJ2-6; tentative D call: TRBD1 (6 bases). Deletions cut 5 bases from V and 3 bases from J, with 11 bases between. The CDR3 contains 15 residues. Germline CDR1 reads SGHTA; CDR2 reads FQGTGA. The CDR3 loop reads CASSEGTFGANVLTF. The CDR3 bases are TGTGCCAGCAGCGAGGGGACATTTGGGGCCAACGTCCTGACTTTC.

This chain uses TRBV19 with TRBJ2-1; D is ambiguous. The CDR3 extends over 12 amino acids. The germline V and J ends were trimmed by 5 bases and 14 bases, with 16 bases remaining between them. Germline V gene sequence: CDR1 LNHDA, CDR2 SQIVND (reference sequence). The CDR3 sequence is CASSAPSPPKFF. The CDR3 DNA reads as TGTGCCAGTAGTGCCCCCTCCCCCCCAAAGTTCTTC.

This chain joins TRBV19 and TRBJ2-4, with D maybe TRBD2 (6 bases). Germline V gene data show CDR1 as LNHDA and CDR2 as SQIVND (reference sequence). With 3 bases removed from V and 10 bases from J, the gap between germline ends came to 13 bases. This CDR3 region has 13 residues. CDR3 bases: TGTGCCAGTAGTATGGGATTAGCGGATATTCAGTACTTC. This codes for CASSMGLADIQYF.

This clone was seen just once. A single base separates this from a much larger clone, so it may be a read error. The chain employs TRBV25-1 and TRBJ1-1; D ambiguous. Trimming cost V 6 bases and J 1 base, with 3 bases left between them. The CDR3 is 11 amino acids. Germline values: CDR1 MGHDK, CDR2 SYGVNS. CDR3: CASRQNTEAFF. The CDR3, as DNA: TGTGCCAGCAGACAGAACACTGAAGCTTTCTTT.

This clone was counted once. J is TRBJ2-3 and V is TRBV7-2; D gene ambiguous. The CDR3 is 15 amino acids. CDR1 SGHTA and CDR2 FQGNSA come from the germline V gene. V was clipped by 5 bases and J by 0 bases, with 12 bases between them. This CDR3 reads CASSQRPASTDTQYF. As DNA, the CDR3 is TGTGCCAGCAGCCAGAGACCAGCTAGCACAGATACGCAGTATTTT.

The V gene is TRBV7-9, the J gene TRBJ1-1, with D unresolved. Trimming left V 5 bases short and J 5 bases short, with 6 bases between. The CDR3 spans 11 residues. Per germline, CDR1 SEHNR and CDR2 FQNEAQ (reference sequence). CDR3 in DNA: TGTGCCAGCAGCCCCATGACTGAAGCTTTCTTT. Its translation is CASSPMTEAFF.

The chain couples TRBV7-6 to TRBJ2-3; weak D call: TRBD1 (5 bases). Trimming removed 5 bases at V and 5 bases at J, with 17 bases between. CDR1 and CDR2 from the germline V gene are SGHVS and FNYEAQ. This CDR3 is built from 15 residues. The CDR3 loop is CASSPRGLQGDTQYF. The CDR3 bases are TGTGCCAGCAGCCCTAGGGGCCTGCAGGGAGATACGCAGTATTTT.

The V and J genes are TRBV6-2 or TRBV6-3 and TRBJ1-5; 8 positions match TRBD1. Losses at the gene ends were 4 bases for V and 4 bases for J; bases not matched to a gene: 6. The length of the CDR3 is 15 residues. Germline V gene sequence: CDR1 MNHEY, CDR2 SVGEGT. The CDR3 DNA is TGTGCCAGCAGTTCCGGACAGGGACTTAATCAGCCCCAGCATTTT. Residues: CASSSGQGLNQPQHF.

The rearrangement joins TRBV7-9 to TRBJ2-3; 11 nucleotides line up with TRBD2. The germline V gene has CDR1 SEHNR and CDR2 FQNEAQ (reference sequence). This CDR3 region has 16 residues. V shed 6 bases, J shed 2 bases, and the junction held 7 bases outside the gene matches. CDR3 amino acids: CASSYTGLAVTDTQYF. The CDR3 nucleotides read TGTGCCAGCAGTTACACGGGACTAGCGGTCACAGATACGCAGTATTTT.